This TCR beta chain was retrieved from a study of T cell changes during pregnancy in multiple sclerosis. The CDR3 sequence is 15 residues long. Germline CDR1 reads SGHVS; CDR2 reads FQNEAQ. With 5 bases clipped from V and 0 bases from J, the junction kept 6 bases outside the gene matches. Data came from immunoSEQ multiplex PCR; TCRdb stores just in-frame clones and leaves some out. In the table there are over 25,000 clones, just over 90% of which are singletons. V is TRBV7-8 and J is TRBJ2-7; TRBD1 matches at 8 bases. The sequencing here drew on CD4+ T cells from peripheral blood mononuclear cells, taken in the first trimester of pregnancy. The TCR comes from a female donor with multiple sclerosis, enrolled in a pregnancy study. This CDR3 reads CASSLDRGRSYEQYF. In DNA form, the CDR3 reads TGTGCCAGCAGCCTCGACAGGGGACGCTCCTACGAGCAGTACTTC.